This TCR beta chain was identified during a study of vaccination effects on CD4 cells after COVID-19. On the study more broadly: Each participant received a vaccine that was either BNT162b2 or mRNA-1273, given as two doses.

Findings of the study overall: The study found marked clonal contraction of infection- and vaccine-induced clones late after vaccination.

Expansion with viral peptide pools was applied to antigen-specific CD4+ T cells by the ViraFEST assay prior to sequencing. Cells that had been cultured for less than eleven days were the source of isolated CD4+ T cells. The person's infection with SARS-CoV-2, confirmed by PCR, took place between March and December 2020. CDR1 SGDLS and CDR2 YYNGEE come from the germline V gene. This CDR3 is 12 amino acids long. V lost 0 bases and J 7 bases, leaving 4 bases between the germline ends. Only in-frame clones appear in the TCRdb table, and some are missing; sequencing was by immunoSEQ multiplex PCR. The sample consists of 40,000 to 50,000 clones, approximately 77% of them appearing once. Notes on this clone: Its antigen is not identified.

This TCR was recovered from a human donor who had a prior SARS-CoV-2 infection. The J gene is TRBJ2-2, the V gene TRBV9; D unclear. The sequencing used CD4+ T cells from PBMCs cultured with a peptide pool, collected before COVID-19 vaccination. CDR3 residues: CASSVALGELFF. The DNA for the CDR3 is TGTGCCAGCAGCGTAGCCCTCGGGGAGCTGTTTTTT.